This entry describes one T cell receptor (beta chain). The sample comes from a study of CD8 T cells in ankylosing spondylitis. The V gene's germline CDR1 is SQVTM and CDR2 ANQGSEA. The germline V and J ends were trimmed by 0 bases and 5 bases, with 14 bases remaining between them. CDR3 length: 15 amino acids. TCRdb reprocessed the 5' RACE reads via MiXCR and lists one record per CDR3 protein. The sample lists about 160,000 distinct CDR3 sequences, under 45% occurring once. The origin of this receptor is a male donor with ankylosing spondylitis. Sequenced material: synovial fluid, either unsorted or a sorted T cell fraction (not recorded which). The chain couples TRBV29-1 to TRBJ2-1, with unresolved D. CDR3 nucleotide sequence: TGCAGCGTTGAAGAGCGACTGTGCTGCCACAATGAGCAGTTCTTC. Translating it yields CSVEERLCCHNEQFF.